What follows are 8 T cell receptor beta chains derived from one specimen sequenced in a study of PD-L1 blockade in urothelial cancer (TCRdb year 2017). Libraries were built with the immunoSEQ multiplex PCR assay. In TCRdb, the immuneACCESS table is reduced to in-frame sequences with V and J assigned. These tables do not hold every clone; where another copy was compared, an unresolved V gene accounts for under half, and the others remain unexplained. The sample table holds 90,000 to 130,000 clones, of which approximately 90% were seen once. The leading ten clones occupy about 4% of the sample. Taken with the paper, the label for time point translates to: peripheral blood 6 weeks after treatment start. The sequencing here drew on PBMCs, taken around atezolizumab (anti-PD-L1) treatment. These receptors were collected from a man aged 55 to 70 with urothelial cancer.

The chain is built from TRBV16 and TRBJ2-1, with 7 bases matching TRBD2. V shed 4 bases, J shed 7 bases, and the junction held 7 bases outside the gene matches. The germline V gene has CDR1 KGHSY and CDR2 FQNENV. The CDR3 has 14 amino acids. The chain's CDR3 is CASSRRDYQNEQFF. Written as DNA, the CDR3 is TGTGCCAGCAGCCGCCGGGACTACCAGAATGAGCAGTTCTTC. The full variable domain, rest sourced from reference TRBV16 and TRBJ2-1, is GEEVAQTPKHLVRGEGQKAKLYCAPIKGHSYVFWYQQVLKNEFKFLISFQNENVFDETGMPKERFSAKCLPNSPCSLEIQATKLEDSAVYFCASSRRDYQNEQFFGPGTRLTVL.

This rearrangement joins TRBV6-1 to TRBJ2-7; TRBD2 is a possible D gene (6 bases). The CDR3 spans 11 residues. Germline CDR1 is MNHNS and CDR2 is SASEGT. V lost 4 bases, J lost 7 bases, and 8 bases lay in between. Here the CDR3 reads CASSGGVEQYF. Here the CDR3 DNA reads TGTGCCAGCAGTGGGGGGGTAGAGCAGTACTTC.

The chain is built from TRBV10-3 and TRBJ1-2, with D perhaps TRBD1 (6 bases). CDR1 ENHRY and CDR2 SYGVKD come from the germline V gene. The germline V and J ends were trimmed by 7 bases and 6 bases, with 18 bases remaining between them. The CDR3 contains 14 residues. For the CDR3, the DNA is TGTGCCATCACAGGTTCGGGTCAGGGGCATGGCTACACCTTC. Translation gives CAITGSGQGHGYTF.

This chain uses TRBV11-2 with TRBJ1-2; D is uncertain. Deletions cut 4 bases from V and 8 bases from J, with 14 bases between. The CDR3 totals 13 residues. CDR1 and CDR2 from the germline V gene are SGHAT and FQNNGV. The CDR3 bases are TGTGCCAGCAGCTCCCCCCGCGAAAGCGGCTACACCTTC. Its translation is CASSSPRESGYTF. The complete variable domain, with remaining parts taken from reference TRBV11-2 and TRBJ1-2, reads EAGVAQSPRYKIIEKRQSVAFWCNPISGHATLYWYQQILGQGPKLLIQFQNNGVVDDSQLPKDRFSAERLKGVDSTLKIQPAKLEDSAVYLCASSSPRESGYTFGSGTRLTVV.

CDR3 DNA sequence: TGTGCCAGCAGCGCTATCCCGGCGGGGGTGAAGGCCTACAATGAGCAGTTCTTC. Amino acids: CASSAIPAGVKAYNEQFF. The chain uses TRBV9 and TRBJ2-1; the match to TRBD2 covers 7 bases. This CDR3 region has 18 residues. V lost 3 bases to trimming and J lost 2 bases; unmatched junction nucleotides: 14. CDR1 is SGDLS and CDR2 is YYNGEE in the germline V gene.

The chain uses TRBV5-1 and TRBJ2-1; D may be TRBD1 (6 bases). CDR3 size: 14 residues. CDR1 is SGHRS and CDR2 is YFSETQ in the germline V gene. The V and J ends lost 7 bases and 5 bases respectively, with 16 bases between them. CDR3 DNA sequence: TGCGCCAGCGGCATTGCAGGGGCCGACAATGAGCAGTTCTTC. Translation: CASGIAGADNEQFF. The variable domain in full, completed from reference TRBV5-1 and TRBJ2-1, reads KAGVTQTPRYLIKTRGQQVTLSCSPISGHRSVSWYQQTPGQGLQFLFEYFSETQRNKGNFPGRFSGRQFSNSRSEMNVSTLELGDSALYLCASGIAGADNEQFFGPGTRLTVL.

For the CDR3, the DNA is TGCGCCAGCAGCCCCGGTAGCAGGGGGCCTGGGGAGCTGTTTTTT. As protein: CASSPGSRGPGELFF. The J gene is TRBJ2-2, the V gene TRBV5-1; 8 bases map to TRBD1. Germline-derived CDR1 and CDR2 are SGHRS and YFSETQ. The CDR3 spans 15 residues. J lost 8 bases, V lost 4 bases, and 10 bases had no gene match.

The rearrangement joins TRBV7-2 to TRBJ1-4; D is undetermined. From germline, CDR1 is SGHTA and CDR2 FQGNSA. Trimming took off 5 bases at V and 3 bases at J, with 13 bases between the two ends. The CDR3 spans 15 residues. CDR3 in DNA: TGTGCCAGCAGCCCCGTGGTTGGCCCTAATGAAAAACTGTTTTTT. It yields the protein CASSPVVGPNEKLFF.